One sample yielded the 5 T cell receptor beta chains listed below, sequenced in a study of CD8 T cells in ankylosing spondylitis. In TCRdb, the 5' RACE reads were re-called with MiXCR into one record per CDR3 protein. This sample carries around 33,000 distinct CDR3 sequences, about 7% of them seen once, and the ten largest clones take 10% to 13%. Sequencing input: blood, either unsorted or a sorted T cell fraction (not recorded which). The receptor source for this set is a male donor with ankylosing spondylitis or in good health (not recorded which).

The table lists this clonotype with many counts. The chain employs TRBV5-6 and TRBJ1-1, with 8 bases identical to TRBD1. The CDR3 has 14 residues. Germline CDR1 SGHDT, CDR2 YYEEEE. Losses at the gene ends were 4 bases for V and 1 base for J; bases not matched to a gene: 3. Here the CDR3 DNA reads TGTGCCAGCAGCAGAGGGACAGGGAACACTGAAGCTTTCTTT. Its translation: CASSRGTGNTEAFF.

This clonotype was picked up many times. This chain connects TRBV18 to TRBJ2-4; TRBD1 matches at 11 bases. The CDR3 has 15 amino acids. The ends lost 3 bases at V and 8 bases at J; junction bases unmatched: 6. Per the germline V gene, CDR1 is KGHSH and CDR2 is LQKENI. The CDR3 protein is CASSPGTGGKDIQYF. In DNA, the CDR3 is TGTGCCAGCTCACCCGGGACAGGGGGTAAAGACATTCAGTACTTC.

This clonotype was seen ten or more times. The V call is TRBV5-1, the J call TRBJ1-5; D unresolved. Per germline, CDR1 SGHRS and CDR2 YFSETQ. Trimming took off 2 bases at V and 0 bases at J, with 9 bases between the two ends. CDR3 length: 15 amino acids. The CDR3 loop is CASSFGWDSNQPQHF. The DNA for the CDR3 is TGCGCCAGCAGCTTCGGGTGGGATAGCAATCAGCCCCAGCATTTT.

Many counts were recorded for this clonotype. The V call is TRBV5-1, the J call TRBJ1-1, with 7 bases fitting TRBD1. Germline CDR1 reads SGHRS; CDR2 reads YFSETQ. The CDR3 runs to 16 residues. V lost 0 bases, J lost 0 bases, and 5 bases stayed unmatched. This CDR3 reads CASSLGGTAMNTEAFF. The DNA of the CDR3 is TGCGCCAGCAGCTTGGGCGGGACAGCTATGAACACTGAAGCTTTCTTT.

This clonotype has a count of ten or more. This sequence joins TRBV14 and TRBJ1-1, with 8 bases fitting TRBD1. Germline V gene data show CDR1 as SGHDN and CDR2 as FVKESK. The length of the CDR3 is 14 residues. Losses at the gene ends were 4 bases for V and 4 bases for J; bases not matched to a gene: 5. Here the CDR3 DNA reads TGTGCCAGCAGCCCAGACAGGGGTCCCACTGAAGCTTTCTTT. Its protein is CASSPDRGPTEAFF.